This passage covers 28 T cell receptor beta chains from one sample sequenced in a study of blood T cells in healthy people across ages. A sample-barcoded 5' primer and a J-beta primer mix were used in a second PCR of roughly 7 to 11 cycles. In TCRdb, the 5' RACE reads were re-called with MiXCR into one record per CDR3 protein. The sample shows fewer than 2,000,000 distinct CDR3 sequences, 34% of them seen only once. Sequences were obtained from blood. These receptors originate from a woman in her thirties in good health.

This clonotype showed up many times. The CDR3 region has the DNA TGCAGCGTACCGGGACTCCAAGAGACCCAGTACTTC. Encoded protein: CSVPGLQETQYF. The chain employs TRBV29-1 and TRBJ2-5; D may be TRBD2 (6 bases). V was cut by 6 bases and J by 1 base, with 9 bases left in between. Per the germline V gene, CDR1 is SQVTM and CDR2 is ANQGSEA. The CDR3 loop spans 12 amino acids.

Note on this clonotype: Germline and junction disagree at one end, which may indicate a read error. DNA for the CDR3: TGCAGCGTGGGGACAGGGCCTTTCCCCCATAATGAGCGGTTCTTC. Its translation: CSVGTGPFPHNERFF. This rearrangement joins TRBV29-1 to TRBJ2-1; 9 bases align to TRBD1. Germline V gives CDR1 SQVTM, CDR2 ANQGSEA. The CDR3 spans 15 residues.

The chain recombines TRBV7-7 with TRBJ2-5; D may match TRBD1 or TRBD2 (6 bases each). The CDR3 sequence is 15 residues long. V lost 2 bases, J lost 9 bases, and 19 bases lay in between. Germline assignment: CDR1 SSHAT and CDR2 FNYEAQ (reference sequence). The CDR3 region is CASSLKGGPVAAQYF. CDR3 coding DNA: TGTGCCAGCAGCTTAAAGGGGGGCCCGGTAGCGGCCCAGTACTTC.

This chain joins TRBV11-2 and TRBJ2-1; no definite D call. The V and J ends lost 1 base and 6 bases respectively, with 10 bases between them. The CDR3 spans 14 residues. The V gene's germline CDR1 is SGHAT and CDR2 FQNNGV. CDR3 DNA sequence: TGTGCCAGCAGCTTAGCCTCTTACTCCAATGAGCAGTTCTTC. This gives the protein CASSLASYSNEQFF.

This chain connects TRBV12-3 or TRBV12-4 to TRBJ2-7, with TRBD2 identical over 12 bases. CDR3 length: 14 amino acids. Unmatched junction bases numbered 3, after V lost 6 bases and J lost 3 bases. CDR3 nucleotide sequence: TGTGCCAGCAGCCGGACTAGCGGGATCTACGAGCAGTACTTC. The encoded protein is CASSRTSGIYEQYF.

This clonotype is a singleton in its sample. A much larger clone differs by one base, so this may be a read error. The V and J genes are TRBV7-3 and TRBJ2-1; D unresolved. The CDR3 is made up of 11 amino acids. In germline, CDR1 is SGHTA, CDR2 FQGTGA. CDR3: CAGSFEGEQFF. In DNA, the CDR3 is TGTGCCGGCAGTTTTGAAGGCGAGCAGTTCTTC.

J is TRBJ1-1 and V is TRBV6-5; D remains unclear. V was shortened by 2 bases and J by 6 bases, with 16 bases between the two germline ends. CDR1 and CDR2 from the germline V gene are MNHEY and SVGAGI. This CDR3 comprises 15 residues. CDR3 loop: CASSYTRAPGPEAFF. The CDR3 DNA reads TGTGCCAGCAGTTACACCCGCGCCCCCGGACCTGAAGCTTTCTTT.

The chain employs TRBV28 and TRBJ2-3; TRBD2 matches at 7 bases. Germline CDR1 and CDR2: MDHEN and SYDVKM. The CDR3 covers 17 residues. The ends lost 2 bases at V and 2 bases at J; junction bases unmatched: 10. DNA for the CDR3: TGTGCCAGCAGTTTACTAGCGGCCATCGGGCTCACAGATACGCAGTATTTT. As protein: CASSLLAAIGLTDTQYF.

There are many counts of this clonotype. The chain employs TRBV6-2 or TRBV6-3 and TRBJ2-1; 9 nucleotides agree with TRBD2. V was clipped by 7 bases and J by 8 bases; unmatched bases: 15. The CDR3 sequence is 16 residues long. Germline lookup yields CDR1 MNHEY and CDR2 SVGEGT. CDR3 sequence: CASTSGGVAGAHEQFF. As DNA, the CDR3 is TGTGCCAGCACTTCCGGGGGGGTAGCGGGAGCTCATGAGCAGTTCTTC.

This clonotype was found a few times. The chain combines TRBV21-1 with TRBJ2-2. TRBV21-1 represents a pseudogene. The CDR3 consists of 12 residues. The CDR3 DNA is TGTGCCAGCACCGAACGGGGCGGGGAGCTGTTTTTT. It encodes CASTERGGELFF.

This clonotype was counted a few times. The genes are TRBV7-2 and TRBJ2-3, with 8 bases aligning to TRBD2. The CDR3 extends over 15 amino acids. Germline CDR1 reads SGHTA; CDR2 reads FQGNSA. J was trimmed by 9 bases and V by 5 bases; bases with no gene match: 13. CDR3 protein: CASSPAGGDQVTQYF. CDR3 DNA sequence: TGTGCCAGCAGCCCGGCCGGGGGGGACCAGGTCACGCAGTATTTT.

The CDR3 DNA is TGCGCCAGCAGCCGACCGGGACAGAGAATCGAGACCCAGTACTTC. Its translation is CASSRPGQRIETQYF. V and J are TRBV4-1 and TRBJ2-5, with TRBD1 matching over 7 bases. The germline CDR1 and CDR2 sequences are MGHRA and YSYEKL. The CDR3 extends over 15 amino acids. V was clipped by 4 bases and J by 5 bases; unmatched bases: 10.

The rearrangement joins TRBV6-2 or TRBV6-3 to TRBJ2-3; D is perhaps TRBD2 (5 bases). This CDR3 contains 15 residues. The V and J ends lost 0 bases and 6 bases respectively, with 13 bases between them. The germline V gene has CDR1 MNHEY and CDR2 SVGEGT. The CDR3 nucleotides are TGTGCCAGCAGTTACTCGCTCGGGGTCGCGGATACGCAGTATTTT. This gives the protein CASSYSLGVADTQYF.

In this sample, this clonotype turned up a few times. The chain couples TRBV27 to TRBJ1-2; a possible D gene is TRBD1 (6 bases). Between the trimmed V and J ends, which lost 6 bases and 1 base, there was a span of 12 bases. There are 14 residues in the CDR3. Germline V gene lookup returns CDR1 MNHEY and CDR2 SMNVEV (reference sequence). DNA for the CDR3: TGTGCCAGCAGCAGAAGGGGGGATAACTATGGCTACACCTTC. Translated: CASSRRGDNYGYTF.

The sample holds many counts of this clonotype. The chain carries TRBV5-1 and TRBJ2-5; perhaps TRBD2 as D (7 bases). V was shortened by 0 bases and J by 1 base, with 10 bases between the two germline ends. CDR1 and CDR2 from the germline V gene are SGHRS and YFSETQ. The CDR3 spans 15 residues. The CDR3 spells CASSLEGGTQETQYF. The CDR3 bases are TGCGCCAGCAGCTTGGAGGGGGGGACCCAAGAGACCCAGTACTTC.

The V gene is TRBV4-1, the J gene TRBJ1-2; D may be TRBD1 (5 bases). The CDR3 totals 15 residues. Trimming pared 0 bases from V and 6 bases from J, leaving 14 bases between. Germline V gives CDR1 MGHRA, CDR2 YSYEKL. The CDR3 protein is CASSQEGHPTDGYTF. The CDR3, as DNA: TGCGCCAGCAGCCAAGAAGGACACCCAACAGATGGCTACACCTTC.

This sequence joins TRBV12-3 or TRBV12-4 and TRBJ2-2, with 9 bases aligning to TRBD2. With V trimmed by 9 bases and J by 5 bases, 4 bases remained unmatched. This CDR3 contains 13 residues. The DNA for the CDR3 is TGTGCCAGTCCGGGACTAGCTACCGGGGAGCTGTTTTTT. As protein: CASPGLATGELFF.

Only a few counts were recorded for this clonotype. This CDR3 reads CASREIPGQGFSETQYF. The CDR3 nucleotides read TGTGCCAGCAGGGAGATACCGGGACAGGGCTTCTCAGAGACCCAGTACTTC. This sequence joins TRBV6-6 and TRBJ2-5; 9 nucleotides agree with TRBD1. This CDR3 contains 17 residues. Germline assignment: CDR1 MNHNY and CDR2 SVGAGI (reference sequence). Germline trimming cut 6 bases from V and 4 bases from J; bases unmatched to any gene: 15.

J is TRBJ1-5 and V is TRBV6-1, with 9 bases lining up with TRBD1. This CDR3 has 15 amino acids. The V gene end was trimmed by 7 bases and the J gene end by 7 bases; junction bases not matched to a gene: 11. Germline assignment: CDR1 MNHNS and CDR2 SASEGT. CDR3 DNA sequence: TGTGCCAGCAACTGGGACGGGACAGGGAACCAGCCCCAGCATTTT. It encodes CASNWDGTGNQPQHF.

The chain joins TRBV5-1 to TRBJ2-3, with D perhaps TRBD1 (6 bases). Germline loops: CDR1 SGHRS, CDR2 YFSETQ. The CDR3 runs to 15 residues. Deletions cut 4 bases from V and 4 bases from J, with 16 bases between. Here the CDR3 reads CASSVIQGLADTQYF. The CDR3 nucleotides are TGCGCCAGCAGCGTTATACAGGGTCTAGCAGATACGCAGTATTTT.

This clonotype has a count of ten or more. This chain joins TRBV7-2 and TRBJ2-7, with D perhaps TRBD1 (6 bases). Germline V gives CDR1 SGHTA, CDR2 FQGNSA. V was clipped by 7 bases and J by 3 bases, with 22 bases between them. The length of the CDR3 is 16 residues. Here the CDR3 reads CASIPPRGLSGYEQYF. The CDR3, as DNA: TGTGCCAGCATCCCTCCCAGGGGCCTCTCGGGCTACGAGCAGTACTTC.

This rearrangement joins TRBV5-1 to TRBJ2-1; 14 positions agree with TRBD2. This CDR3 comprises 16 residues. V was clipped by 5 bases and J by 5 bases; unmatched bases: 6. Germline CDR1 and CDR2: SGHRS and YFSETQ. CDR3 sequence reads: CASSMGLAGANNEQFF. CDR3 nucleotide sequence: TGCGCCAGCAGTATGGGACTAGCGGGAGCTAACAATGAGCAGTTCTTC.

The chain carries TRBV5-1 and TRBJ2-1; 9 bases fit TRBD1. The CDR3 length is 15 residues. Germline CDR1 reads SGHRS; CDR2 reads YFSETQ. The trim removed 3 bases at V and 8 bases at J, leaving 9 bases unmatched. The DNA of the CDR3 is TGCGCCAGCAGCTCTGGGGACAGGGTTTGGGATGAGCAGTTCTTC. This codes for CASSSGDRVWDEQFF.

J is TRBJ2-1 and V is TRBV12-3 or TRBV12-4; no clear D. V gave up 3 bases and J gave up 4 bases, with 13 bases separating them. There are 15 residues in the CDR3. CDR3 nucleotides: TGTGCCAGCAGTTTCTTTGCGGCTCCTTACAATGAGCAGTTCTTC. Its translation: CASSFFAAPYNEQFF.

This clonotype was seen more than once but under ten times. The chain uses TRBV15 and TRBJ1-2; a possible D gene is TRBD1 (5 bases). CDR1 and CDR2 from the germline V gene are LNHNV and YYDKDF (reference sequence). V lost 3 bases and J 4 bases, leaving 18 bases between the germline ends. The CDR3 covers 16 residues. Written as DNA, the CDR3 is TGTGCCACCAGCAGGGGACGGGATTTTGGGGGCTATGGCTACACCTTC. It codes for CATSRGRDFGGYGYTF. The full variable domain, its missing parts supplied by reference TRBV15 and TRBJ1-2, is DAMVIQNPRYQVTQFGKPVTLSCSQTLNHNVMYWYQQKSSQAPKLLFHYYDKDFNNEADTPDNFQSRRPNTSFCFLDIRSPGLGDTAMYLCATSRGRDFGGYGYTFGSGTRLTVV.

This clonotype was detected ten times or more. J is TRBJ2-7 and V is TRBV5-1, with 8 nucleotides matching TRBD1. V lost 2 bases to trimming and J lost 6 bases; unmatched junction nucleotides: 7. The V gene's germline CDR1 is SGHRS and CDR2 YFSETQ. This CDR3 has 14 residues. CDR3 sequence: CASSFSRGQVEQYF. The CDR3 DNA sequence: TGCGCCAGCAGCTTTTCCAGGGGGCAGGTCGAGCAGTACTTC.

The V gene is TRBV7-9, the J gene TRBJ2-6; 8 bases map to TRBD1. Germline CDR1 SEHNR, CDR2 FQNEAQ (reference sequence). The V segment lost 2 bases and the J segment 1 base; nucleotides outside the gene matches: 10. This CDR3 has 19 residues. The CDR3 reads CASSLRPRGLSSGANVLTF. The CDR3 DNA is TGTGCCAGCAGCTTACGCCCCAGGGGGCTAAGTTCTGGGGCCAACGTCCTGACTTTC.

The CDR3: CSAREASGNKETQYF. The DNA of the CDR3 is TGCAGTGCTAGAGAAGCCAGCGGGAATAAAGAGACCCAGTACTTC. The gene calls are TRBV20-1 and TRBJ2-5; 7 positions agree with TRBD2. The CDR3 runs to 15 residues. With 0 bases clipped from V and 3 bases from J, the junction kept 7 bases outside the gene matches. CDR1 and CDR2 from the germline V gene are DFQATT and SNEGSKA (reference sequence).